This TCR beta chain is from a study of T-cell memory formation after mild COVID-19. Study overall: TCR clusters were mostly donor specific.

Worth noting for this clonotype: Its antigen is not known.

Study-level points and caveats: CD8+ contracting clones occupied EMRA, while CD4+ ones occupied mainly CM and EM. Clones contracting across day 15 to 85 had a balanced CD4/CD8 profile; later expanding clones leaned CD4+.

5'RACE primed from the constant segment yielded TCR alpha and TCR beta cDNA libraries bearing sample barcodes and UMIs. TCRdb itself ran the 5' RACE reads through MiXCR, one entry per CDR3 protein. The sample has 110,000 to 150,000 distinct CDR3 sequences; 13% to 15% are singletons. The CDR3 length is 16 residues. After removal of 0 bases from V and 6 bases from J, the junction contained 10 bases not matched to a gene. Germline values: CDR1 LGHNA, CDR2 YSLEER. The sequencing sample was made of PBMCs or a T cell subset sorted from them (not recorded which). The receptor comes from an adult woman who had mild COVID-19 (a few samples of this study predate the infection). Cell type and time point are not known. This chain links TRBV4-3 with TRBJ2-5, with 7 nucleotides matching TRBD2. The CDR3, as DNA: TGCGCCAGCAGCCAAGATCGGGTGGGAGGGGTTAAGACCCAGTACTTC. Residues: CASSQDRVGGVKTQYF.